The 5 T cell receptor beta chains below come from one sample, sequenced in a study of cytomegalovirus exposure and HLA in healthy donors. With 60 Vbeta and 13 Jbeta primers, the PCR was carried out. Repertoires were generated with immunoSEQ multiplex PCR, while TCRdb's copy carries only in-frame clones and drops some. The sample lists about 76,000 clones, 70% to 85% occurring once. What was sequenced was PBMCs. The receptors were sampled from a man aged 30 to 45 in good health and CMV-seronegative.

CDR3: CASRGAMGSYEQYF. CDR3 DNA: TGCGCCAGCAGAGGGGCTATGGGTTCCTACGAGCAGTACTTC. This chain uses TRBV4-1 with TRBJ2-7; weak D call: TRBD1 (5 bases). The germline CDR1 and CDR2 sequences are MGHRA and YSYEKL. This CDR3 is 14 amino acids long. The ends were cut back, 6 bases at V and 1 base at J, with 13 bases in the middle.

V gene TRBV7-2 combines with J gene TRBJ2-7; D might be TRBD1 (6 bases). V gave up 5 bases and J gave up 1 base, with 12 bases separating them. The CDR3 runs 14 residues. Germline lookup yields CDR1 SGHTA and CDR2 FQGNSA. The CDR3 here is CASSTRQVSYEQYF. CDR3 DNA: TGTGCCAGCAGCACCAGACAGGTTTCCTACGAGCAGTACTTC.

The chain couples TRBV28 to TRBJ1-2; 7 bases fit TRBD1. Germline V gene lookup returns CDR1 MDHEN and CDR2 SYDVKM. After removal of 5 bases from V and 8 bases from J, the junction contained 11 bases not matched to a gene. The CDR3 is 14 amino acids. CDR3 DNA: TGTGCCAGCAGTGTCCCGACAGGGATGGGAGGCTACACCTTC. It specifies CASSVPTGMGGYTF.

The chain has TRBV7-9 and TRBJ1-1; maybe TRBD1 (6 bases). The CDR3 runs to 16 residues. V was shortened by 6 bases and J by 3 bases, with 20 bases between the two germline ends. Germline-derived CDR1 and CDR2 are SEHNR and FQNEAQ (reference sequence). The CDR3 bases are TGTGCCAGCAGGTTTAGGGGATCCTCAGGGGACACTGAAGCTTTCTTT. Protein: CASRFRGSSGDTEAFF. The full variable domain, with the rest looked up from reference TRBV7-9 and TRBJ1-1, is DTGVSQNPRHKITKRGQNVTFRCDPISEHNRLYWYRQTLGQGPEFLTYFQNEAQLEKSRLLSDRFSAERPKGSFSTLEIQRTEQGDSAMYLCASRFRGSSGDTEAFFGQGTRLTVV.

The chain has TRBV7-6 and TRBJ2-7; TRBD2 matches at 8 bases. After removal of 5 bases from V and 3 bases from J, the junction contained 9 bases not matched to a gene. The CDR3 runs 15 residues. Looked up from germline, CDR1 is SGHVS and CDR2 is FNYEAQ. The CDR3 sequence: CASSPSGTRGYEQYF. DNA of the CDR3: TGTGCCAGCAGCCCCTCCGGGACTAGGGGCTACGAGCAGTACTTC.